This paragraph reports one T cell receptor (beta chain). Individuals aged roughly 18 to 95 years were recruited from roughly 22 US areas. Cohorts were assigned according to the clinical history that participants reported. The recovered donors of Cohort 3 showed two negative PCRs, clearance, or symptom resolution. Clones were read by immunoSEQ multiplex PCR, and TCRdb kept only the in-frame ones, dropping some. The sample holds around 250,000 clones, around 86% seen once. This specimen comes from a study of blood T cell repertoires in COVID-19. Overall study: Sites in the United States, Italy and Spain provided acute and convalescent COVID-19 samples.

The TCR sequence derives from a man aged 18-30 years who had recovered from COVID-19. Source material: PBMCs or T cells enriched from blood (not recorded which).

DNA for the CDR3: TGCGCCAGCAGCTTGCAGGCCGCTAGCGGGAGCGGAAAGACCCAGTACTTC. Translated: CASSLQAASGSGKTQYF. The rearrangement joins TRBV5-1 to TRBJ2-5, with 10 positions matching TRBD2. Germline V CDR1 and CDR2: SGHRS, YFSETQ. The CDR3 is 17 residues long. After removal of 1 base from V and 6 bases from J, the junction contained 12 bases not matched to a gene. Variable domain in full (rest from reference TRBV5-1 and TRBJ2-5): KAGVTQTPRYLIKTRGQQVTLSCSPISGHRSVSWYQQTPGQGLQFLFEYFSETQRNKGNFPGRFSGRQFSNSRSEMNVSTLELGDSALYLCASSLQAASGSGKTQYFGPGTRLLVL.